Included here is one T cell receptor (beta chain) sequence, with context. There is no known antigen for this receptor. No quality values exist for individual bases; no much larger clone is one base distant. These data belong to a study of OX40 agonist ivuxolimab in advanced cancers. With respect to the entire study: Ivuxolimab was a fully human IgG2 agonistic monoclonal antibody targeting the costimulatory receptor OX40 (CD134). Intravenous ivuxolimab was administered to patients every 2 weeks at six dose levels: 0.01, 0.1, 0.3, 1.5, 3 and 10 mg/kg. Among the approximately 50 dose-escalation patients, approximately 20 had hepatocellular carcinoma, roughly 15 melanoma, 9 renal cell carcinoma and 9 head and neck cancer. A male proportion of roughly 85% and a mean age of about 60 years, ranging from about 20 to 79, were recorded for the dose-escalation cohort. Patients were allowed to have had prior anti-PD-1, anti-PD-L1 or anti-CTLA-4 therapy, and more than 30% of the dose-escalation patients had previously received checkpoint inhibitors. Partial responses were achieved by three dose-escalation patients, of whom one had hepatocellular carcinoma and two had cutaneous melanoma. Peripheral TCRbeta sequencing aimed to test whether ivuxolimab altered TCR sequence diversity and caused clonal T-cell expansion. The monotherapy dose-escalation portion (N of about 52 patients) of the phase I ivuxolimab trial is reported in the paper.

For sequencing of the TCRbeta CDR3 region, genomic DNA was extracted from the sorted cells. TCRbeta CDR3 regions were sequenced using the immunoSEQ Assay. This is the immuneACCESS table as TCRdb keeps it, with only in-frame sequences that have V and J called. A part of the clones is gone; compared with another copy, unresolved V genes explain less than half, and the rest is unexplained. A total of roughly 70,000 clones appear in this sample, 80% to 90% of them only once. Of the sample, 0.65% to 0.9% is held by the ten largest clones. V lost 3 bases and J lost 3 bases, and the count of bases not matched to a germline gene is 5. Reading from cysteine to phenylalanine, the CDR3 counts 15 amino acids. The retained sequence is limited to the CDR3, 45 bases, with the frame set at the first base. CDR1 and CDR2 are read off the germline V gene as SGHRS and YFSETQ. Patients with a history of autoimmune disease or receiving systemic immunosuppression were excluded from the trial. Peripheral blood for TCR sequencing was collected from all dose cohorts at baseline, on cycle 4 day 1, and on cycle 7 day 1. Samples were obtained from an open-label, multicenter, first-in-human phase I dose-escalation trial of ivuxolimab. The trial enrolled adults with locally advanced or metastatic head and neck squamous cell, hepatocellular, melanoma or renal cell carcinoma. CD4+ and CD8+ T cells were sorted separately from peripheral blood before TCR sequencing.

Broader findings and caveats from the paper: In partial responders in the 0.1-3.0 mg/kg groups, normalized peripheral clonal expansion was found to be among the lowest, especially among CD8+ T cells. At doses of 0.1 to 3.0 mg/kg, clonal expansion of both CD4+ and CD8+ blood T cells was observed from baseline to week 6. After ivuxolimab, CD8+ T cells had more expanded clones than CD4+ T cells on average. Low levels of normalized T-cell clonal expansion were also shown by some nonresponding patients. Which antigens the clonally expanded peripheral T cells were specific for was not determined.

The sample was CD4+ or CD8+ T cells sorted from blood, taken in a trial of the OX40 agonist ivuxolimab. The receptor's source is an adult with an advanced solid tumor such as melanoma, head and neck, liver or kidney cancer. The V gene is TRBV5-1 and the J gene is TRBJ1-1; 10 junctional bases match TRBD1. The nucleotide sequence reads as follows: TGCGCCAGCAGCTCCCGGGGACAGGGGCACACTGAAGCTTTCTTT. Translated, it reads CASSSRGQGHTEAFF.